These 3 T cell receptor beta chains came from one sample sequenced in a study of beta chain features in type 1 diabetes. Expressed TCRB transcripts were sequenced, since all the RNA that had been isolated was reverse transcribed. Here immunoSEQ multiplex PCR was the method, and the copy in TCRdb shows in-frame clones only, minus some. This table has 900,000 or so clones, roughly 17% appearing once. The sequenced material came from naive CD4+ T cells from blood. These receptors all stem from a woman younger than 30 in good health.

This clone was counted between two and nine times. The gene calls are TRBV10-3 and TRBJ2-4; 7 bases line up with TRBD1. This CDR3 has 14 amino acids. The J segment lost 8 bases and the V segment lost 10 bases, leaving 14 bases of the junction unmatched. Germline CDR1 and CDR2: ENHRY and SYGVKD. DNA of the CDR3: TGTGCCAGCATCTCCGGGACAGCCGGGGACATTCAGTACTTC. It codes for CASISGTAGDIQYF.

J is TRBJ1-5 and V is TRBV7-2; the D gene is possibly TRBD1 (6 bases). V was cut by 1 base and J by 5 bases, with 12 bases left in between. This CDR3 region has 15 residues. Germline CDR1 reads SGHTA; CDR2 reads FQGNSA. CDR3 sequence (DNA): TGTGCCAGCAGCTTAGTCCCAGGGGCAGATCAGCCCCAGCATTTT. As protein: CASSLVPGADQPQHF.

This clone was counted a few times. V gene TRBV19 combines with J gene TRBJ2-5; D uncertain. This CDR3 contains 11 residues. The germline gives CDR1 LNHDA, CDR2 SQIVND (reference sequence). Deletions cut 3 bases from V and 3 bases from J, with 2 bases between. The CDR3 bases are TGTGCCAGTAGTATCAAAGAGACCCAGTACTTC. It translates to CASSIKETQYF.